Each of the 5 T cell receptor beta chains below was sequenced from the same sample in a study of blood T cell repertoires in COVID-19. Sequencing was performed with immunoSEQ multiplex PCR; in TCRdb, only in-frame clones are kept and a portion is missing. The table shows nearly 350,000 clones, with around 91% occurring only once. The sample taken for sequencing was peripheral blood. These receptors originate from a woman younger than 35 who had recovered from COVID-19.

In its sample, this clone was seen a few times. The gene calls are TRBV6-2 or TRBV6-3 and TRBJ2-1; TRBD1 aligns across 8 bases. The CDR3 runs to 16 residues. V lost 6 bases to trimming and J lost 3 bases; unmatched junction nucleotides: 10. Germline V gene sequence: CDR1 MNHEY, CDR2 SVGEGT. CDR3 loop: CASSPPRDRSYNEQFF. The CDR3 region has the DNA TGTGCCAGCAGCCCACCCCGGGACAGGAGCTACAATGAGCAGTTCTTC.

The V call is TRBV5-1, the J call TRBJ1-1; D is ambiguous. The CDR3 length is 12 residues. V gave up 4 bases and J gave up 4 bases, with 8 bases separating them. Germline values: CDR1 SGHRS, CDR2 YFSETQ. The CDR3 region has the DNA TGCGCCAGCAGCCATAGAGGCACTGAAGCTTTCTTT. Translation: CASSHRGTEAFF.

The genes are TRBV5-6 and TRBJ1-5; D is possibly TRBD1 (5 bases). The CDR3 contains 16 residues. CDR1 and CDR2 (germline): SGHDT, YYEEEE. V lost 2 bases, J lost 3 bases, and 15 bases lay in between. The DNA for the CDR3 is TGTGCCAGCAGCTTTCGCCGGGGGTTTAACAATCAGCCCCAGCATTTT. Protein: CASSFRRGFNNQPQHF.

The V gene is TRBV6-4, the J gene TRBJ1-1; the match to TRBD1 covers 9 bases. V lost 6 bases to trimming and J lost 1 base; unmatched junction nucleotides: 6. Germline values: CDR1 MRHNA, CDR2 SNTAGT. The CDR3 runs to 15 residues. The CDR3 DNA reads TGTGCCAGCAGGGAGCGACAGGGGGAGAACACTGAAGCTTTCTTT. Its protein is CASRERQGENTEAFF.

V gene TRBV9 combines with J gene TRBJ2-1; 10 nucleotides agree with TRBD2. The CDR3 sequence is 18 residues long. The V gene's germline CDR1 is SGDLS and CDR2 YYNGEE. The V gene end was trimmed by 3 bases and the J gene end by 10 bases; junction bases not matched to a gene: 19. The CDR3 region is CASSEGFWLAGASQEQFF. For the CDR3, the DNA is TGTGCCAGCAGCGAAGGGTTTTGGCTAGCGGGAGCCTCTCAGGAGCAGTTCTTC. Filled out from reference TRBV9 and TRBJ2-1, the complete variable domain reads DSGVTQTPKHLITATGQRVTLRCSPRSGDLSVYWYQQSLDQGLQFLIQYYNGEERAKGNILERFSAQQFPDLHSELNLSSLELGDSALYFCASSEGFWLAGASQEQFFGPGTRLTVL.